Sequencing of this T cell receptor beta chain was carried out in a study of blood T cell repertoires in COVID-19. Across the whole study: The analysed material was cDNA or gDNA that came from T cells, B-cell-depleted T cells, or PBMCs.

Using immunoSEQ multiplex PCR, the repertoire was profiled, and TCRdb retains in-frame clones only, with some absent. The data hold a few hundred thousand clones, with roughly 85% observed a single time. The V gene's germline CDR1 is WNHNN and CDR2 SYGVQD (reference sequence). The CDR3 has 13 amino acids. V lost 6 bases and J lost 4, with 10 bases in between. The sample comprised peripheral blood. The chain joins TRBV10-1 to TRBJ1-5; D gene uncertain. The source of this sequence is a woman under 30 with acute or convalescent COVID-19. The CDR3 is CASSAGRNQPQHF. The CDR3, as DNA: TGCGCCAGCAGCGCGGGTCGGAATCAGCCCCAGCATTTT.